The T cell receptor (beta chain) under discussion was sequenced for a study of blood T cells in healthy people across ages. Study-level points and caveats: Diversity estimates from one million T cells were considered underestimates. Roughly linear declines in TCR beta diversity per million T cells occurred with age.

Together with a sample-barcoded 5' primer, a J-beta primer mix was included in a second PCR lasting roughly 6 to 12 cycles. TCRdb passed the 5' RACE reads through MiXCR, listing each CDR3 protein once. This table has 660,000 or so distinct CDR3 sequences, around three fifths appearing once. This CDR3 comprises 17 residues. The ends lost 1 base at V and 6 bases at J; junction bases unmatched: 13. CDR1 and CDR2 (germline): SGHTA, FQGNSA. To note about this clonotype: Its antigen remains unknown.

The source of this sequence is a man in his fifties or sixties in good health. The V gene is TRBV7-2, the J gene TRBJ2-5; 8 nucleotides line up with TRBD2. The sample taken for sequencing was blood. CDR3 sequence: CASSLVSGGGQRQTQYF. The CDR3, as DNA: TGTGCCAGCAGCTTAGTGTCCGGGGGGGGTCAGCGGCAGACCCAGTACTTC.